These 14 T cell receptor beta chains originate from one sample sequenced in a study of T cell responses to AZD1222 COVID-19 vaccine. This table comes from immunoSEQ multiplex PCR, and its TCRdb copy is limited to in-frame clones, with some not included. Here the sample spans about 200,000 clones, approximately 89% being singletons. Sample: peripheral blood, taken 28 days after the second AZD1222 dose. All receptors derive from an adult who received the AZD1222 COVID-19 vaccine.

The CDR3 DNA reads TGTGCCAGCTCCCTGGGACTAAAAGAGACCCAGTACTTC. This codes for CASSLGLKETQYF. J is TRBJ2-5 and V is TRBV9, with 7 bases fitting TRBD2. V was clipped by 7 bases and J by 3 bases; unmatched bases: 6. There are 13 residues in the CDR3. CDR1 and CDR2 from the germline V gene are SGDLS and YYNGEE.

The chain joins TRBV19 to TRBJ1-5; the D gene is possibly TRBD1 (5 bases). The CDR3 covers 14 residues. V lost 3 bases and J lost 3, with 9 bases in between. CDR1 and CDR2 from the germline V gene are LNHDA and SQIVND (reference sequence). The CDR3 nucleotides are TGTGCCAGTAGTATGTGGGGCCTCAATCAGCCCCAGCATTTT. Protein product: CASSMWGLNQPQHF. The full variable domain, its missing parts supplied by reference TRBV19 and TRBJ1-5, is DGGITQSPKYLFRKEGQNVTLSCEQNLNHDAMYWYRQDPGQGLRLIYYSQIVNDFQKGDIAEGYSVSREKKESFPLTVTSAQKNPTAFYLCASSMWGLNQPQHFGDGTRLSIL.

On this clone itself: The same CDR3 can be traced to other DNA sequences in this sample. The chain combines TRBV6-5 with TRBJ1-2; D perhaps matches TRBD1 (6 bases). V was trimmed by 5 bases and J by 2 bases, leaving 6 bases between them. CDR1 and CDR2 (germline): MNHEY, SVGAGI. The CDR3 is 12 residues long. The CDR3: CASSQGNYGYTF. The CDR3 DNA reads TGTGCCAGCAGTCAGGGGAACTATGGCTACACCTTC.

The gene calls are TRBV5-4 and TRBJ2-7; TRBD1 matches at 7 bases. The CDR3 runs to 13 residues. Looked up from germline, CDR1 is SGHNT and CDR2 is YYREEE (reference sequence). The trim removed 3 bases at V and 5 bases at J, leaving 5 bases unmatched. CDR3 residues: CASSSGTADEQYF. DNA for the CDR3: TGTGCCAGCAGCTCCGGGACAGCGGACGAGCAGTACTTC.

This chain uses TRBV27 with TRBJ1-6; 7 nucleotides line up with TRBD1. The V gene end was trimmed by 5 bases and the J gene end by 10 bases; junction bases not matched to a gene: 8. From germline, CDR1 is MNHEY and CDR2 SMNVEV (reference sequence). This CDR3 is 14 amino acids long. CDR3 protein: CASSQGQRVSPLHF. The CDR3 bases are TGTGCCAGCAGTCAGGGACAGCGTGTGTCACCCCTCCACTTT.

This CDR3 reads CASSVGAVLAFDGYTF. The CDR3 bases are TGTGCCAGCAGCGTAGGGGCAGTTTTGGCTTTCGATGGCTACACCTTC. The V gene is TRBV9, the J gene TRBJ1-2, with unresolved D. V was pared by 0 bases and J by 6 bases, with 18 bases between. Looked up from germline, CDR1 is SGDLS and CDR2 is YYNGEE. The CDR3 extends over 16 amino acids.

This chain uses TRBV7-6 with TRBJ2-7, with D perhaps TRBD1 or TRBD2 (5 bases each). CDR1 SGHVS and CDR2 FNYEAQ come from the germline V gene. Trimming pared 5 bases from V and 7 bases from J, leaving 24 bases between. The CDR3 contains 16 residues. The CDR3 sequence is CASSPPGPGPYGEQYF. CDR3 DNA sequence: TGTGCCAGCAGCCCACCGGGTCCGGGACCATATGGGGAGCAGTACTTC.

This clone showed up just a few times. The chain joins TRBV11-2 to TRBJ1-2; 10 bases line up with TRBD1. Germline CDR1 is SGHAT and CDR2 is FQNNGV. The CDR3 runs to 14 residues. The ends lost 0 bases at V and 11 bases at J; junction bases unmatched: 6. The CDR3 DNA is TGTGCCAGCAGCTTAGATAATGGACAGGGGGATTACACCTTC. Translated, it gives CASSLDNGQGDYTF.

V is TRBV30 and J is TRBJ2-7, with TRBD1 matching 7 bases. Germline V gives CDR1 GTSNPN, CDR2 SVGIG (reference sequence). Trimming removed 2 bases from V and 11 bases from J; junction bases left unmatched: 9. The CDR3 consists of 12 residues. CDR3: CAWSSTGQAEYF. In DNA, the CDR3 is TGTGCCTGGAGTTCCACAGGACAGGCGGAGTACTTC.

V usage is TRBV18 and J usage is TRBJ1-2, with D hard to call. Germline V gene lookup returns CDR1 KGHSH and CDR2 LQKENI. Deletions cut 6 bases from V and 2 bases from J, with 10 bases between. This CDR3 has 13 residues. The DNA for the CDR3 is TGTGCCAGCTCGTCGGCTCAAAACTATGGCTACACCTTC. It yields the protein CASSSAQNYGYTF.

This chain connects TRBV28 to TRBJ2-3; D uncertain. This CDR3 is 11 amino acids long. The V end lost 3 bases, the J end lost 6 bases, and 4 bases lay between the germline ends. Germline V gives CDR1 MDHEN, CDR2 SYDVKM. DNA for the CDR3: TGTGCCAGCAGTTTTGAGGATACGCAGTATTTT. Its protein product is CASSFEDTQYF.

CDR3 sequence (DNA): TGTGCCAGCAGTGTAGCTCAGGGACGTTCACCCCTCCACTTT. This gives the protein CASSVAQGRSPLHF. The chain is built from TRBV2 and TRBJ1-6, with D tentatively TRBD1 (5 bases). The V gene lost 4 bases and the J gene lost 9 bases, with 13 bases spanning the gap. Germline CDR1 is SNHLY and CDR2 is FYNNEI. The CDR3 runs 14 residues.

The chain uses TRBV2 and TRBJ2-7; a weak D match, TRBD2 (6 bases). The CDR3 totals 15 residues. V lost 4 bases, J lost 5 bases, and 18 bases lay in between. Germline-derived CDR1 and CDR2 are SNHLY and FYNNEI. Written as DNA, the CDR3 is TGTGCCAGCAGTGCTGCATTCGGGGGTGGGAACGAGCAGTACTTC. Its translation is CASSAAFGGGNEQYF.

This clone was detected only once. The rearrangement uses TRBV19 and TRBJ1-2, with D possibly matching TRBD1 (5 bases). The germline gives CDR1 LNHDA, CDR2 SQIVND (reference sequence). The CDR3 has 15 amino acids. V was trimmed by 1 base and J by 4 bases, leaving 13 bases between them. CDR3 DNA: TGTGCCAGTAGTATAGTCCTGGGGGGTCTCTATGGCTACACCTTC. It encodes CASSIVLGGLYGYTF.